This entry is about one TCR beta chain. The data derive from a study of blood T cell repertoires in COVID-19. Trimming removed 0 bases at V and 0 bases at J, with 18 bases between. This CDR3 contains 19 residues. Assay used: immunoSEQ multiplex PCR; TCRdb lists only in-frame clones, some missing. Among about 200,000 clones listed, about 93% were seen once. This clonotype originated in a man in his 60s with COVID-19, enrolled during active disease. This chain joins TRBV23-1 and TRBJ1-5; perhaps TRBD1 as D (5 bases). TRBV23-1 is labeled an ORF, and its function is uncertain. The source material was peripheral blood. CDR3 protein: CASSQSGGGATYSNQPQHF. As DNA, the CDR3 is TGCGCCAGCAGTCAATCTGGGGGGGGAGCCACCTATAGCAATCAGCCCCAGCATTTT.